This T cell receptor beta chain was recovered during a study of high-grade serous ovarian cancer treatment subgroups. The CDR3 has 17 amino acids. The V and J ends lost 6 bases and 5 bases, in that order; junction bases with no gene match: 13. From germline, CDR1 is SGHTA and CDR2 FQGTGA. Here immunoSEQ multiplex PCR was the method, and the copy in TCRdb shows in-frame clones only, minus some. The data contain more than 8,000 clones, 68% of them seen just once; the ten biggest clones take up 4.1%. Tumor samples were taken before definitive surgery or chemotherapy. The J gene is TRBJ2-2, the V gene TRBV7-3, with 9 positions matching TRBD2. The TCR originated in a human donor with high-grade serous ovarian cancer. Material: tumor tissue. Written as DNA, the CDR3 is TGTGCCAGCAGTGAGGGAAGGGTAGCGGGAGTTACCGGGGAGCTGTTTTTT. Its translation: CASSEGRVAGVTGELFF.